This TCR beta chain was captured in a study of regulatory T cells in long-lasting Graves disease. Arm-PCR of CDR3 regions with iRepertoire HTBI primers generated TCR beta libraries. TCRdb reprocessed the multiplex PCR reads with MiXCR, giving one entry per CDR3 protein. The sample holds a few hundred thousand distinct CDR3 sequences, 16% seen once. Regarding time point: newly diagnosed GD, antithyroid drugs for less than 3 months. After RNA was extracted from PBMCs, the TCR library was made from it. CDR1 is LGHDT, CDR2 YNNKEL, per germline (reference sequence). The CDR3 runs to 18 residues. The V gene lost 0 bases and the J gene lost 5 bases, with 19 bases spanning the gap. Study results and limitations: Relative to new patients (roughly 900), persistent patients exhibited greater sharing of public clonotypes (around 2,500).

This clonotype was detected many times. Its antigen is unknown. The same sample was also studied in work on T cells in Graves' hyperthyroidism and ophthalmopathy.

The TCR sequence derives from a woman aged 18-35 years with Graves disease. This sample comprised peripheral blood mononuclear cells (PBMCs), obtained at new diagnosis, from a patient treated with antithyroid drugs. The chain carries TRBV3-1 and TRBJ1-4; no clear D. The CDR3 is CASSQDKRQEAGNEKLFF. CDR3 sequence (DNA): TGTGCCAGCAGCCAAGATAAACGACAAGAGGCAGGAAATGAAAAACTGTTTTTT.